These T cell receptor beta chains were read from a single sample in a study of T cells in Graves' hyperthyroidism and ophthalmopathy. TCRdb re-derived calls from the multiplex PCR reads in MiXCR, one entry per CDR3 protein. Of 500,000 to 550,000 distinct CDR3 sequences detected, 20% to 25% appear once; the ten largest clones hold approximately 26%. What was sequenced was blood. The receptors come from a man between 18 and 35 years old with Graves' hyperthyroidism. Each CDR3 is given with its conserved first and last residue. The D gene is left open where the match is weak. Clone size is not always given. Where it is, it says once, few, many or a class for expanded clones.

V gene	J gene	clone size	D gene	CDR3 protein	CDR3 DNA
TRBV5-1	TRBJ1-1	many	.	CASSWGPTSGTEAFF	TGCGCCAGCAGCTGGGGACCGACCTCGGGCACTGAAGCTTTCTTT
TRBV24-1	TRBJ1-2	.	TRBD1	CATSDPRDSGGYTF	TGTGCCACCAGTGACCCGAGGGACAGCGGCGGCTACACCTTC
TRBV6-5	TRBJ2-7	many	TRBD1	CASSYSRDSYEQYF	TGTGCCAGCAGTTACTCGAGGGACAGCTACGAGCAGTACTTC
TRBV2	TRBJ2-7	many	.	CASSEQGKGYEQYF	TGTGCCAGCAGTGAACAGGGGAAGGGCTACGAGCAGTACTTC
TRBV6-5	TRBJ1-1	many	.	CASTQPGSTEAFF	TGTGCCAGCACCCAGCCGGGGAGCACTGAAGCTTTCTTT
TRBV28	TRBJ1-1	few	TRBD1	CASSPGTGFWDTEAFF	TGTGCCAGCAGTCCTGGGACAGGGTTTTGGGACACTGAAGCTTTCTTT
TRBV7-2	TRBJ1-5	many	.	CASSSPVGAQHF	TGTGCCAGCAGCTCCCCCGTAGGGGCCCAGCATTTT
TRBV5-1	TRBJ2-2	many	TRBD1	CASSRDRTAGELFF	TGCGCCAGCAGCCGGGACAGAACGGCCGGGGAGCTGTTTTTT
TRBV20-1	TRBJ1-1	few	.	CSAKGGGGRTEAFF	TGCAGTGCTAAGGGGGGAGGGGGGAGGACTGAGGCTTTCTTT
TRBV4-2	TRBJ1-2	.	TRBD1	CASSQAPGQAYGYTF	TGTGCCAGCAGCCAAGCTCCGGGACAGGCGTATGGCTACACCTTC
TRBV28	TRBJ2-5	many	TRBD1	CASSSGTGAGETQYF	TGTGCCAGCAGTTCCGGGACAGGGGCAGGAGAGACCCAGTACTTC
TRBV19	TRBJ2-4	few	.	CASETKGMNIQYF	TGTGCCAGTGAAACTAAGGGTATGAACATTCAGTACTTC
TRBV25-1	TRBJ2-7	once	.	CASNVRREVYEQYF	TGTGCCAGCAATGTCCGCAGGGAGGTCTACGAGCAGTACTTC
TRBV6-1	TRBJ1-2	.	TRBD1	CASSLDRVTNYGYTF	TGTGCCAGCAGCTTGGACAGGGTAACTAACTATGGCTACACCTTC
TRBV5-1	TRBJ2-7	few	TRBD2	CASSPGGGMPYEQYF	TGCGCCAGCAGCCCGGGGGGAGGCATGCCCTACGAGCAGTACTTC
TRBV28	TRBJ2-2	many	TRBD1	CASGGTGPPGELFF	TGTGCCAGCGGAGGGACAGGGCCCCCCGGGGAGCTGTTTTTT
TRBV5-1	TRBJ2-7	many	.	CASSPGTTTYEQYF	TGCGCCAGCAGCCCCGGGACAACGACCTACGAGCAGTACTTC
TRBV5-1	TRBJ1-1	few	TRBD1	CASSLEGAGVTEAFF	TGCGCCAGCAGTTTAGAGGGGGCTGGGGTCACTGAAGCTTTCTTT
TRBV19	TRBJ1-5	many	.	CASSRVLGQPQHF	TGTGCCAGTAGTAGGGTACTCGGACAGCCCCAGCATTTT
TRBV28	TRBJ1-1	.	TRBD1	CASAAGQVTEAFF	TGTGCCAGTGCCGCGGGACAGGTCACTGAAGCTTTCTTT
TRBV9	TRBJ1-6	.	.	CASSVLSDKGSPLHF	TGTGCCAGCAGCGTTCTATCGGACAAGGGTTCACCCCTCCACTTT
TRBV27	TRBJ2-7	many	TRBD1	CASSSPGQGLVTQYF	TGTGCCAGCAGTTCCCCGGGACAGGGCCTAGTAACGCAGTACTTC
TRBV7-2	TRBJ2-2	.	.	CASSFPLGEARAGELFF	TGTGCCAGCAGCTTCCCATTGGGGGAGGCCAGGGCCGGGGAGCTGTTTTTT
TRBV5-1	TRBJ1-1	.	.	CASSLEGGGLEAFF	TGCGCCAGCAGCTTGGAGGGTGGGGGACTTGAAGCTTTCTTT
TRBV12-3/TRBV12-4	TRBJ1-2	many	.	CASSFEWTNYGYTF	TGTGCCAGCAGTTTTGAATGGACTAACTATGGCTACACCTTC
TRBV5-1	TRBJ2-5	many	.	CASSFNGWDETQYF	TGCGCCAGCAGCTTCAATGGGTGGGATGAGACCCAGTACTTC
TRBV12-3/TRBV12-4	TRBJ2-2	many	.	CASSGTTGDRGTGELFF	TGTGCCAGCAGTGGGACGACCGGGGACCGGGGCACCGGGGAGCTGTTTTTT
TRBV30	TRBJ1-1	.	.	CAWGRQGYTEAFF	TGTGCCTGGGGTCGGCAGGGGTACACTGAAGCTTTCTTT
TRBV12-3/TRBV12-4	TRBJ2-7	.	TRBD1	CASRKPGTGRRNYEQYF	TGTGCCAGCAGAAAACCCGGGACAGGGCGTCGAAACTACGAGCAGTACTTC
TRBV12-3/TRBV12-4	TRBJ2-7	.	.	CASSWWAGANEQYF	TGTGCCAGCAGCTGGTGGGCAGGGGCTAACGAGCAGTACTTC
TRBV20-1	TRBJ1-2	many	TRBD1	CSASTGPYGYTF	TGCAGTGCGTCGACAGGGCCGTATGGCTACACCTTC
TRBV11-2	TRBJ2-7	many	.	CASSFVERWGEQYF	TGTGCCAGCAGCTTTGTGGAACGGTGGGGTGAGCAGTACTTC
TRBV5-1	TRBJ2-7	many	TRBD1	CASSLAGQGIDEQYF	TGCGCCAGCAGCCTTGCGGGACAGGGAATAGACGAGCAGTACTTC
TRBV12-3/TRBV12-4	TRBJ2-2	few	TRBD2	CASSLGGGGKTGELFF	TGTGCCAGCAGTTTAGGGGGCGGGGGAAAAACCGGGGAGCTGTTTTTT
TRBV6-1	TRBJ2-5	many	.	CAISGHQETQYF	TGTGCCATTTCCGGACACCAAGAGACCCAGTACTTC
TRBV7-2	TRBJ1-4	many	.	CASSRSTGEKLFF	TGTGCCAGCAGCCGAAGTACAGGTGAAAAACTGTTTTTT
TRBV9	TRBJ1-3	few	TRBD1	CASSVMDRDYGNTIYF	TGTGCCAGCAGCGTCATGGACAGGGATTACGGAAACACCATATATTTT
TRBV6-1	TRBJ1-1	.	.	CASRQGAYAFF	TGTGCCAGCAGACAGGGTGCTTATGCTTTCTTT
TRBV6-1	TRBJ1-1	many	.	CASTDPDRNTEAFF	TGTGCCAGCACCGACCCGGACAGGAACACTGAAGCTTTCTTT
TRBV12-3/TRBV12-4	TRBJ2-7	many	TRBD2	CASSQRGGLYEQYF	TGTGCCAGCAGTCAGCGGGGGGGCCTCTACGAGCAGTACTTC